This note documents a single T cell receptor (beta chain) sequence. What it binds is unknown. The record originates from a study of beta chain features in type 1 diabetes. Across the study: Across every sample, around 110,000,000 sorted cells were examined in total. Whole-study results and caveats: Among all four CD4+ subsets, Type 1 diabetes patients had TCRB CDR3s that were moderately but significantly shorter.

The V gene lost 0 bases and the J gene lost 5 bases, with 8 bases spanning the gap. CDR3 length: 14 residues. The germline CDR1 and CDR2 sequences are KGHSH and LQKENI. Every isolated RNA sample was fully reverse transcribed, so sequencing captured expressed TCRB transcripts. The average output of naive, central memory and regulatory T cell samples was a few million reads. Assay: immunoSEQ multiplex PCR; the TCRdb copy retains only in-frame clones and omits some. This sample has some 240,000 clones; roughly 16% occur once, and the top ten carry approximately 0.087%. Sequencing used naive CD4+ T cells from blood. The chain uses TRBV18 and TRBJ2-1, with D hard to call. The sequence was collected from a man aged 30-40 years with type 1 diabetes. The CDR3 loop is CASSPPEGHNEQFF. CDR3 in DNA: TGTGCCAGCTCACCACCGGAAGGACACAATGAGCAGTTCTTC.